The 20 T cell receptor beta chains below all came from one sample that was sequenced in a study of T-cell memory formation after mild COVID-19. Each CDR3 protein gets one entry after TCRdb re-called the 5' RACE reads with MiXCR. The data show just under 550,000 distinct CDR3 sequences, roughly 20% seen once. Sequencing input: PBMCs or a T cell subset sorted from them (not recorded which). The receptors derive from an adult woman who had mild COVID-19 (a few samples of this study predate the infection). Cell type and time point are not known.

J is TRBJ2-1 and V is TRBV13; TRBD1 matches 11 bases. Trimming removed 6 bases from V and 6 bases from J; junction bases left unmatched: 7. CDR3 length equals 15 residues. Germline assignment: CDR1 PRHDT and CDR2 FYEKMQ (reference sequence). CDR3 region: CASRHRDRGFNEQFF. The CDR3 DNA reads TGTGCCAGCAGACACCGGGACAGGGGGTTCAATGAGCAGTTCTTC.

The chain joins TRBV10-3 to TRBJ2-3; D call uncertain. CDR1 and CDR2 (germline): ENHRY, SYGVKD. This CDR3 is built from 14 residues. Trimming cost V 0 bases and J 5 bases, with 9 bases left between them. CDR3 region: CAISESDSLDTQYF. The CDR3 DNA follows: TGTGCCATCAGTGAGTCTGACTCGTTAGATACGCAGTATTTT.

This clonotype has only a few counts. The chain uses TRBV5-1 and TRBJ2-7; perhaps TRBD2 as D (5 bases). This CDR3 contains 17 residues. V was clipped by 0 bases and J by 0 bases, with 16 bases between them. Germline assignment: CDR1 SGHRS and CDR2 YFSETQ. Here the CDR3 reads CASSLAELRRSSYEQYF. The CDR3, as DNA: TGCGCCAGCAGCTTGGCCGAGCTTAGGAGGAGCTCCTACGAGCAGTACTTC.

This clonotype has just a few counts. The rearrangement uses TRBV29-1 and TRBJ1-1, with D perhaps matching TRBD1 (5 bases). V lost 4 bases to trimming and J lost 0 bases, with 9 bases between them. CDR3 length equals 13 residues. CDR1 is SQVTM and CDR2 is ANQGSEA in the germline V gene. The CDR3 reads CSVVAGMNTEAFF. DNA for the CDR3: TGCAGCGTTGTAGCAGGGATGAACACTGAAGCTTTCTTT.

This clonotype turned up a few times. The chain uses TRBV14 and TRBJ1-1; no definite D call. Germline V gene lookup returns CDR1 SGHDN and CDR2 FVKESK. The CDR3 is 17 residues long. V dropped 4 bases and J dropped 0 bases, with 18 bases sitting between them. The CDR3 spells CASSPLSEFVLNTEAFF. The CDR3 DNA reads TGTGCCAGCAGCCCCCTATCTGAGTTTGTGTTGAACACTGAAGCTTTCTTT.

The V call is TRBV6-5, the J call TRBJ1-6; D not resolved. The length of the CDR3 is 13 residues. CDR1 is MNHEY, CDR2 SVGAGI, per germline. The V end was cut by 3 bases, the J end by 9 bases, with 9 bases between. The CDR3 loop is CASSYESASPLHF. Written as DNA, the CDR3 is TGTGCCAGCAGTTATGAGTCAGCTTCACCCCTCCACTTT.

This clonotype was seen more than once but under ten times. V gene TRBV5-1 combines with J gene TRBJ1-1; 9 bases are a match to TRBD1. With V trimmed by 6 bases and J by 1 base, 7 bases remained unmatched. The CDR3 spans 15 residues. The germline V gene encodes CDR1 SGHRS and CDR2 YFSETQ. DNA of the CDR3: TGCGCCAGCACTAAACAGGGGGCACAGAACACTGAAGCTTTCTTT. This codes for CASTKQGAQNTEAFF.

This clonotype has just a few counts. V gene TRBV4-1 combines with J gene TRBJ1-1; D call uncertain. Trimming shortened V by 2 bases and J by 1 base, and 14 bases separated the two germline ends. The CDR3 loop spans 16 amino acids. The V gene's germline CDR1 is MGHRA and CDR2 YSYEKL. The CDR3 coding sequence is TGCGCCAGCAGCCAACACATCGGAGGGAGGAACACTGAAGCTTTCTTT. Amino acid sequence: CASSQHIGGRNTEAFF.

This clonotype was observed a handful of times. CDR3 protein: CASSPYPPRLAGGYEQYF. Here the CDR3 DNA reads TGTGCCAGCAGTCCATACCCCCCGCGACTAGCGGGAGGGTACGAGCAGTACTTC. V is TRBV6-6 and J is TRBJ2-7; TRBD2 agrees at 14 bases. The germline V gene encodes CDR1 MNHNY and CDR2 SVGAGI (reference sequence). The CDR3 loop spans 18 amino acids. Germline trimming cut 5 bases from V and 4 bases from J; bases unmatched to any gene: 13.

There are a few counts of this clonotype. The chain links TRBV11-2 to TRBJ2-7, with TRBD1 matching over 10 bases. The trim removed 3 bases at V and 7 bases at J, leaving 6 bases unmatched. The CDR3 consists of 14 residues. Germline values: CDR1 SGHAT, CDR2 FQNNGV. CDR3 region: CASSFGDRGWEQYF. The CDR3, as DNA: TGTGCCAGCAGCTTTGGGGACAGGGGCTGGGAGCAGTACTTC.

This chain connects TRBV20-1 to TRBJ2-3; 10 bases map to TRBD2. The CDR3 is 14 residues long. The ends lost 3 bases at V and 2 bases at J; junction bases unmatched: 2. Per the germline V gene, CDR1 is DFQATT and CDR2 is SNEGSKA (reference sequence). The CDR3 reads CSARGLALTDTQYF. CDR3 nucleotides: TGCAGTGCTAGGGGACTAGCGCTCACAGATACGCAGTATTTT.

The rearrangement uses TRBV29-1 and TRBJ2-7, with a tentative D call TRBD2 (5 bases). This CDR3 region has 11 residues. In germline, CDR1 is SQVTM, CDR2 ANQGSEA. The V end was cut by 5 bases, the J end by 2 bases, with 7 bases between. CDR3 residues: CSVRETYEQYF. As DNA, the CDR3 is TGCAGCGTTAGGGAGACCTACGAGCAGTACTTC.

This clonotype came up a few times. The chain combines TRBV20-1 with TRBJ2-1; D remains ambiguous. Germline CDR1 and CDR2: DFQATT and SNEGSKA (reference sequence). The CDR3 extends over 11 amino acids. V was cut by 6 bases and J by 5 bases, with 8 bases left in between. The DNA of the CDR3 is TGCAGTGCCCCGACCCACAATGAGCAGTTCTTC. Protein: CSAPTHNEQFF.

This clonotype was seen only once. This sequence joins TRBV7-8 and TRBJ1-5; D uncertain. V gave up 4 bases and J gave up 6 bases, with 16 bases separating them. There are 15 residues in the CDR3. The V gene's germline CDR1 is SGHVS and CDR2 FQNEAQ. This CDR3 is CASSSRQAPGQPQHF. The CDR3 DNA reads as TGTGCCAGCAGCTCCCGACAAGCCCCCGGTCAGCCCCAGCATTTT.

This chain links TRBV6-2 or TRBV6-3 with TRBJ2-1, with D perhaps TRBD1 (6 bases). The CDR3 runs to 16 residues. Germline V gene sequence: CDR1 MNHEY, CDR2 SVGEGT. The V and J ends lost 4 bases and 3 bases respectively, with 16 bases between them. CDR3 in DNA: TGTGCCAGCAGTTTTGGGGTCCTGGACAGCTACAATGAGCAGTTCTTC. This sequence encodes CASSFGVLDSYNEQFF.

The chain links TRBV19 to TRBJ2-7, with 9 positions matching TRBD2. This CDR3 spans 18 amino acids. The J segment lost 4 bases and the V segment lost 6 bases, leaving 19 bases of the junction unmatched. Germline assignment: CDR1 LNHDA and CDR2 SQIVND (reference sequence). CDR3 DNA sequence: TGTGCCAGTAGCCATTCCCCCCCTAGCGGGGCCGCCTGGTACGAGCAGTACTTC. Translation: CASSHSPPSGAAWYEQYF. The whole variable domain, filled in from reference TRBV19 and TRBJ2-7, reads DGGITQSPKYLFRKEGQNVTLSCEQNLNHDAMYWYRQDPGQGLRLIYYSQIVNDFQKGDIAEGYSVSREKKESFPLTVTSAQKNPTAFYLCASSHSPPSGAAWYEQYFGPGTRLTVT.

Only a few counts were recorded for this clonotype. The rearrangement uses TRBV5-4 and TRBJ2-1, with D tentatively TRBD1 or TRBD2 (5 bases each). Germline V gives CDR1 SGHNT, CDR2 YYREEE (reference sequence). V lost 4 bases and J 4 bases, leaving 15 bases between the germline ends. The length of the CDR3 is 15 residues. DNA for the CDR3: TGTGCCAGCAGCGGGGGTCTCCACCGTTACAATGAGCAGTTCTTC. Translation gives CASSGGLHRYNEQFF.

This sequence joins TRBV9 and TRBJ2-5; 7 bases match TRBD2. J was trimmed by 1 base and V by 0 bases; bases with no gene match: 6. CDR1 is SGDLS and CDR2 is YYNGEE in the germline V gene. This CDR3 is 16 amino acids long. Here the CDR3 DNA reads TGTGCCAGCAGCGTAGGAGGCGGGGGATTCCAAGAGACCCAGTACTTC. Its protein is CASSVGGGGFQETQYF.

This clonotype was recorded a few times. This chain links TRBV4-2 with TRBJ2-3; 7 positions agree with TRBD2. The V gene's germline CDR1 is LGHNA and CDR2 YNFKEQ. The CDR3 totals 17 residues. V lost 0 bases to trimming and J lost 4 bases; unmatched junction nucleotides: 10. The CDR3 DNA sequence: TGTGCCAGCAGCCAAGATACGACTAGCATGGTCGCAGATACGCAGTATTTT. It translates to CASSQDTTSMVADTQYF.

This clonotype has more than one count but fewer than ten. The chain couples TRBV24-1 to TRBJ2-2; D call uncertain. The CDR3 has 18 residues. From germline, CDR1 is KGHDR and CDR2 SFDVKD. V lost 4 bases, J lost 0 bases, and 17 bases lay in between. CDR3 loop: CATSDHLQWSTNTGELFF. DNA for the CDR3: TGTGCCACCAGTGACCACCTACAGTGGAGCACGAACACCGGGGAGCTGTTTTTT.